Sequencing of this T cell receptor (beta chain) was carried out in a study of graft-versus-host responses after intestinal transplantation. Clones were read by immunoSEQ multiplex PCR, and TCRdb kept only the in-frame ones, dropping some. The table includes around 130,000 clones, more than 80% detected once. Notes on this clone: Antigen unknown.

Notes on the study in general: The presence of high graft-versus-host to host-versus-graft clonal ratios in allografts characterized patients with graft-donor T cell macrochimerism. Among recipient marrow samples, GvH clones were found; some appeared first in ileum or blood.

The CDR3 sequence is 14 residues long. V lost 6 bases and J lost 3; bases outside the gene matches: 8. Germline V lookup: CDR1 MNHEY, CDR2 SVGAGI. Sequencing used unstimulated CD4+ T cells sorted from spleen or lymph node cells, obtained before intestinal transplant. The rearrangement joins TRBV6-5 to TRBJ2-7; 7 bases match TRBD1. This receptor was identified in a human donor who received an intestinal transplant. CDR3 coding DNA: TGTGCCAGCAGACCCTCGACAGGGATCTACGAGCAGTACTTC. Its protein product is CASRPSTGIYEQYF.